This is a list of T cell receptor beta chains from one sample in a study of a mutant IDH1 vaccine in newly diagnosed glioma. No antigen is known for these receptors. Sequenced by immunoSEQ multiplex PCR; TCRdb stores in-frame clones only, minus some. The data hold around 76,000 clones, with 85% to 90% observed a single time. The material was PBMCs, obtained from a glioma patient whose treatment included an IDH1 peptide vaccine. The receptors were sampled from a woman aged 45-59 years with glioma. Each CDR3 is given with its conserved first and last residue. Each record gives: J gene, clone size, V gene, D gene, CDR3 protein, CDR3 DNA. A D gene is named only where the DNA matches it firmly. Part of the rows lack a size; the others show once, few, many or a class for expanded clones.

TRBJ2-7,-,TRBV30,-,CAWSVARGYEQYF,TGTGCCTGGAGTGTAGCGCGGGGCTACGAGCAGTACTTC
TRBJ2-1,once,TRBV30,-,CAWSVFRRNEQFF,TGTGCCTGGAGTGTATTCCGTCGGAATGAGCAGTTCTTC
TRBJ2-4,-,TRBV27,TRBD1,CASSFTVPPTGTKHIQYF,TGTGCCAGCAGTTTCACTGTACCCCCGACAGGGACAAAGCACATTCAGTACTTC
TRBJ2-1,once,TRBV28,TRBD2,CASSHGLARAAGYNEQFF,TGTGCCAGCAGTCACGGACTAGCGAGGGCCGCTGGTTACAATGAGCAGTTCTTC
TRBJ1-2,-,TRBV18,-,CASSPPTVGANYGYTF,TGTGCCAGCTCACCCCCGACAGTTGGAGCTAACTATGGCTACACCTTC
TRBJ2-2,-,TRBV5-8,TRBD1,CASSLGQGYTGELFF,TGTGCCAGCAGCTTAGGACAGGGGTACACCGGGGAGCTGTTTTTT
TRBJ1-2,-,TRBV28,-,CASSPPPGYTF,TGTGCCAGCAGTCCGCCCCCAGGCTACACCTTC
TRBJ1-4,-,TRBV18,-,CASSPFWGTTNEKLFF,TGTGCCAGCTCCCCTTTTTGGGGTACAACTAATGAAAAACTGTTTTTT
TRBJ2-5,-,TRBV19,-,CASSIPRLDWETQYF,TGTGCCAGTAGTATTCCCCGCCTAGACTGGGAGACCCAGTACTTC
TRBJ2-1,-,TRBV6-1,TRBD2,CASSDWGSGRAYNEQFF,TGTGCCAGCAGTGACTGGGGGAGCGGGAGGGCCTACAATGAGCAGTTCTTC
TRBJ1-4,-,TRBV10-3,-,CAISDSHEKLFF,TGTGCCATCAGTGATTCCCATGAAAAACTGTTTTTT
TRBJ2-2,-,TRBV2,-,CASSERKGVNTGELFF,TGTGCCAGCAGTGAACGGAAGGGGGTCAACACCGGGGAGCTGTTTTTT
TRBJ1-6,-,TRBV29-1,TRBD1,CSASTGQGDSPLHF,TGCAGCGCCTCCACGGGACAGGGCGATTCACCCCTCCACTTT
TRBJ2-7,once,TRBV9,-,CASSSGTDYEQYF,TGTGCCAGCAGCTCAGGGACTGACTACGAGCAGTACTTC
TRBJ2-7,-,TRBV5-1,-,CASSYAGSHEQYF,TGCGCCAGCAGCTACGCAGGGTCCCACGAGCAGTACTTC